These 20 T cell receptor beta chains originate from one sample sequenced in a study of cytomegalovirus exposure and HLA in healthy donors. Use of 60 Vbeta and 13 Jbeta primers characterized the PCR. This table comes from immunoSEQ multiplex PCR, and its TCRdb copy is limited to in-frame clones, with some not included. The profile shows about 150,000 clones, roughly 72% of them singletons. The sequenced sample consisted of PBMCs. These receptors were obtained from a man aged 25 to 40 in good health and CMV-seronegative.

This clone was found a few times. CDR3 coding DNA: TGCGCCAGCAGCTCCTCAGGGGAGGGGAACACTGAAGCTTTCTTT. It specifies CASSSSGEGNTEAFF. V and J are TRBV5-1 and TRBJ1-1, with a possible D match to TRBD1 (6 bases). This CDR3 is 15 amino acids long. Germline CDR1 reads SGHRS; CDR2 reads YFSETQ. Trimming stripped 3 bases from V and 1 base from J, with 13 bases between.

This rearrangement joins TRBV11-2 to TRBJ2-3, with a possible D match to TRBD2 (7 bases). This CDR3 contains 15 residues. The germline gives CDR1 SGHAT, CDR2 FQNNGV. V was shortened by 5 bases and J by 4 bases, with 16 bases between the two germline ends. The CDR3 region is CASSALGGGPDTQYF. The CDR3 nucleotides read TGTGCCAGCAGCGCCCTGGGAGGGGGACCAGATACGCAGTATTTT.

The chain uses TRBV4-3 and TRBJ1-1, with D unclear. V gave up 0 bases and J gave up 0 bases, with 11 bases separating them. CDR3 length: 16 amino acids. The germline V gene has CDR1 LGHNA and CDR2 YSLEER. The CDR3 DNA follows: TGCGCCAGCAGCCAAGAATCGAACAGCATGAACACTGAAGCTTTCTTT. It specifies CASSQESNSMNTEAFF.

The J gene is TRBJ2-4, the V gene TRBV4-2, with 7 bases matching TRBD2. Germline V CDR1 and CDR2: LGHNA, YNFKEQ. V was pared by 1 base and J by 6 bases, with 9 bases of the junction left unmatched. The CDR3 runs 16 residues. CDR3 in amino acids: CASSQGWSGDGNIQYF. DNA for the CDR3: TGTGCCAGCAGCCAAGGGTGGAGCGGGGACGGAAACATTCAGTACTTC.

About this clone: The sample contains more than one DNA sequence encoding this CDR3. The V and J genes are TRBV28 and TRBJ2-1, with TRBD2 as a possible D gene (5 bases). Trimming took off 2 bases at V and 6 bases at J, with 5 bases between the two ends. Germline CDR1 and CDR2: MDHEN and SYDVKM. CDR3 length: 12 residues. DNA of the CDR3: TGTGCCAGCAGTTTAAGCGGCAATGAGCAGTTCTTC. Amino acid sequence: CASSLSGNEQFF.

The chain links TRBV4-3 to TRBJ1-2, with D unclear. Trimming took 4 bases from V and 4 from J, leaving 10 bases between them. Germline assignment: CDR1 LGHNA and CDR2 YSLEER. This CDR3 has 13 residues. In DNA, the CDR3 is TGCGCCAGCAGCCGCGGACTGAGCTATGGCTACACCTTC. This translates into CASSRGLSYGYTF.

This chain uses TRBV4-2 with TRBJ2-2, with 7 bases that match TRBD1. CDR3 length: 16 amino acids. After removal of 0 bases from V and 5 bases from J, the junction contained 6 bases not matched to a gene. Germline V CDR1 and CDR2: LGHNA, YNFKEQ. CDR3 sequence reads: CASSQDEGAWTGELFF. Written as DNA, the CDR3 is TGTGCCAGCAGCCAAGATGAGGGGGCGTGGACCGGGGAGCTGTTTTTT.

CDR3 coding DNA: TGCGCCAGCAGTCATACTGGCGGACAGGGTGGCTATGGCTACACCTTC. Its translation is CASSHTGGQGGYGYTF. The chain is built from TRBV5-1 and TRBJ1-2; 8 nucleotides match TRBD1. The CDR3 runs 16 residues. V dropped 5 bases and J dropped 4; count of bases not matched to a gene: 13. Germline values: CDR1 SGHRS, CDR2 YFSETQ. Using reference TRBV5-1 and TRBJ1-2 for the parts outside the CDR3, the full variable domain is KAGVTQTPRYLIKTRGQQVTLSCSPISGHRSVSWYQQTPGQGLQFLFEYFSETQRNKGNFPGRFSGRQFSNSRSEMNVSTLELGDSALYLCASSHTGGQGGYGYTFGSGTRLTVV.

This clone was detected a few times. Its ends do not fully match the called genes, so a read error is possible. The chain combines TRBV4-2 with TRBJ1-5; TRBD1 is a possible D gene (5 bases). This CDR3 is 15 amino acids long. Germline CDR1 LGHNA, CDR2 YNFKEQ. CDR3 amino acids: CASSQDTGGAQPQNF. CDR3 nucleotides: TGTGCCAGCAGCCAAGATACGGGAGGGGCTCAGCCCCAGAATTTT.

DNA for the CDR3: TGTGCCAGCAGCGTAACCCCACGCGGACAGGGCGGAGAAAAACTGTTTTTT. Protein: CASSVTPRGQGGEKLFF. The chain links TRBV9 to TRBJ1-4, with 8 nucleotides matching TRBD1. Germline trimming cut 1 base from V and 8 bases from J; bases unmatched to any gene: 13. CDR1 SGDLS and CDR2 YYNGEE come from the germline V gene. This CDR3 spans 17 amino acids.

This clone was seen only once. The chain employs TRBV5-4 and TRBJ1-1, with 9 bases identical to TRBD1. The germline gives CDR1 SGHNT, CDR2 YYREEE (reference sequence). J lost 3 bases, V lost 0 bases, and 3 bases had no gene match. The CDR3 totals 15 residues. The CDR3 DNA is TGTGCCAGCAGCTTGGGGACAGGGGATTACACTGAAGCTTTCTTT. The encoded protein is CASSLGTGDYTEAFF.

The V and J genes are TRBV19 and TRBJ2-5, with a weak D call TRBD1 (7 bases). Germline V lookup: CDR1 LNHDA, CDR2 SQIVND (reference sequence). The germline V and J ends were trimmed by 6 bases and 4 bases, with 15 bases remaining between them. The CDR3 totals 14 residues. Here the CDR3 DNA reads TGTGCCAGTAGGTACCAGGGGGGATCAGAGACCCAGTACTTC. Its protein is CASRYQGGSETQYF.

The rearrangement joins TRBV5-5 to TRBJ1-3; 8 nucleotides line up with TRBD1. Per the germline V gene, CDR1 is SGHKS and CDR2 is YYEKEE (reference sequence). The trim removed 4 bases at V and 4 bases at J, leaving 7 bases unmatched. This CDR3 comprises 15 residues. In DNA form, the CDR3 reads TGTGCCAGCAGCCACCCCAGGGGGCGGGGAAACACCATATATTTT. Translation: CASSHPRGRGNTIYF.

This clone came up once. This chain connects TRBV28 to TRBJ1-2, with 10 bases that match TRBD1. Trimming at V came to 3 bases and at J to 7 bases, leaving 14 bases not matched to a gene. Germline V gene lookup returns CDR1 MDHEN and CDR2 SYDVKM. This CDR3 contains 17 residues. CDR3: CASSFIMDRGTSSGYTF. The CDR3 DNA reads TGTGCCAGCAGTTTTATAATGGACAGGGGGACCTCTTCTGGCTACACCTTC.

V and J are TRBV5-6 and TRBJ1-2; TRBD1 matches 9 bases. Germline lookup yields CDR1 SGHDT and CDR2 YYEEEE. The CDR3 spans 18 residues. V lost 5 bases, J lost 4 bases, and 18 bases stayed unmatched. The CDR3 sequence is CASSSGGTGLFESYGYTF. In DNA form, the CDR3 reads TGTGCCAGCAGTTCTGGCGGGACAGGGCTATTCGAATCCTATGGCTACACCTTC.

The rearrangement links TRBV18 to TRBJ1-5; 8 bases fit TRBD1. CDR1 KGHSH and CDR2 LQKENI come from the germline V gene. The CDR3 spans 17 residues. V dropped 3 bases and J dropped 2; count of bases not matched to a gene: 9. The CDR3 coding sequence is TGTGCCAGCTCACCTACAGGACAGGGTGGGGGCAATCAGCCCCAGCATTTT. Protein sequence: CASSPTGQGGGNQPQHF.

The CDR3: CASSFARTGQDGELFF. The DNA for the CDR3 is TGTGCCAGCAGTTTCGCCCGGACAGGGCAGGACGGGGAGCTGTTTTTT. The rearrangement links TRBV28 to TRBJ2-2, with 8 nucleotides matching TRBD1. With 3 bases clipped from V and 7 bases from J, the junction kept 10 bases outside the gene matches. The CDR3 runs 16 residues. Germline V CDR1 and CDR2: MDHEN, SYDVKM.

The rearrangement joins TRBV5-1 to TRBJ2-5, with 8 positions matching TRBD2. V was pared by 1 base and J by 3 bases, with 8 bases of the junction left unmatched. There are 16 residues in the CDR3. Germline V lookup: CDR1 SGHRS, CDR2 YFSETQ. For the CDR3, the DNA is TGCGCCAGCAGCTTGAACCCAACGGGGGGGGAAGAGACCCAGTACTTC. Its translation: CASSLNPTGGEETQYF.

The chain has TRBV5-1 and TRBJ2-5; D call uncertain. Trimming pared 2 bases from V and 1 base from J, leaving 9 bases between. Per germline, CDR1 SGHRS and CDR2 YFSETQ. CDR3 size: 14 residues. Here the CDR3 reads CASSFVSSQETQYF. The CDR3, as DNA: TGCGCCAGCAGCTTTGTGTCTTCCCAAGAGACCCAGTACTTC.

In its sample, this clone was seen once. The DNA of the CDR3 is TGCGCCAGCAGCCCGGAGAAAGAGACCCAGTACTTC. Protein: CASSPEKETQYF. The chain employs TRBV5-1 and TRBJ2-5, with D unresolved. This CDR3 comprises 12 residues. Germline CDR1 reads SGHRS; CDR2 reads YFSETQ. V lost 4 bases, J lost 3 bases, and 7 bases lay in between. Drawing the rest from reference TRBV5-1 and TRBJ2-5, the complete variable domain is KAGVTQTPRYLIKTRGQQVTLSCSPISGHRSVSWYQQTPGQGLQFLFEYFSETQRNKGNFPGRFSGRQFSNSRSEMNVSTLELGDSALYLCASSPEKETQYFGPGTRLLVL.